This TCR beta chain was captured in a study of blood T cell repertoires in COVID-19. The assay was immunoSEQ multiplex PCR, and TCRdb's table has in-frame clones only and misses some. The sample carries about 160,000 clones, around 82% recorded once. CDR3 size: 15 residues. Germline loops: CDR1 SGHTA, CDR2 FQGTGA. V shed 2 bases and J shed 7 bases, with 15 bases lying between them. Seattle cases were enrolled at active infection and followed longitudinally. The chain combines TRBV7-3 with TRBJ2-1, with D maybe TRBD2 (5 bases). The sample comprised peripheral blood. This TCR was recovered from a woman in her 40s with COVID-19, enrolled during active disease. The CDR3, as DNA: TGTGCCAGCAGCTTACTAGGAGGTGTTGAGAATGAGCAGTTCTTC. It translates to CASSLLGGVENEQFF.